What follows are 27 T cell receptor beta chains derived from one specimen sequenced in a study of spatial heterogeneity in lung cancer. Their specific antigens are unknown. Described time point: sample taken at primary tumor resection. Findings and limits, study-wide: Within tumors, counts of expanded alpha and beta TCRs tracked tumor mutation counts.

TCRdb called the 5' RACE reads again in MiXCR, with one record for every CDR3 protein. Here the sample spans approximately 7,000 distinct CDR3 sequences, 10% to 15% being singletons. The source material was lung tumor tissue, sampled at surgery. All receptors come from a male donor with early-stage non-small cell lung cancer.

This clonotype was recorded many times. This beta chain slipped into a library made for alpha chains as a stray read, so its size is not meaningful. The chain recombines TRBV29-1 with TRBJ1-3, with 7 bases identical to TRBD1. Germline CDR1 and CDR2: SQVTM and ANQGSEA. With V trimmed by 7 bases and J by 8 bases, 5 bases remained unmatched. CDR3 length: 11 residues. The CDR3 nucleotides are TGCAGCGCTCGCAGGGGGGACACCATATATTTT. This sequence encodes CSARRGDTIYF. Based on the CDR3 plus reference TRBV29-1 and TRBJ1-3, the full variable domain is SAVISQKPSRDICQRGTSLTIQCQVDSQVTMMFWYRQQPGQSLTLIATANQGSEATYESGFVIDKFPISRPNLTFSTLTVSNMSPEDSSIYLCSARRGDTIYFGEGSWLTVV.

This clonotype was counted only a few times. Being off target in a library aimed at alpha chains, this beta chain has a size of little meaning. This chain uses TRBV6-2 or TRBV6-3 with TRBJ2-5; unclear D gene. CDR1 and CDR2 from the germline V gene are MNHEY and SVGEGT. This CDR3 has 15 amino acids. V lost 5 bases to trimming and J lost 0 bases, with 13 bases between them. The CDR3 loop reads CASSPSRLHQETQYF. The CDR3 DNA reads TGTGCCAGCAGTCCCTCTCGGCTGCACCAAGAGACCCAGTACTTC.

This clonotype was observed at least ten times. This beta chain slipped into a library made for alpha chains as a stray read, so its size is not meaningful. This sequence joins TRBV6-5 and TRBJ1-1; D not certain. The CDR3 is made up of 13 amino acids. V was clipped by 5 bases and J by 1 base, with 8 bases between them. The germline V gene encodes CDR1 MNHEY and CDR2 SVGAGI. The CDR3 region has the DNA TGTGCCAGCAGTCCCGGAGGGAACACTGAAGCTTTCTTT. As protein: CASSPGGNTEAFF.

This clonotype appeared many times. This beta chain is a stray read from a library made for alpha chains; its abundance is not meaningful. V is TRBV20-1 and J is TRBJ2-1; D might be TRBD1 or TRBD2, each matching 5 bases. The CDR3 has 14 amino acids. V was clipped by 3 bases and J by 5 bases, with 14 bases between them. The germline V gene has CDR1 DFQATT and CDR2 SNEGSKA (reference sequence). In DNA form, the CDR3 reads TGCAGTGCTAGGACTTCGAGGGGCAACAATGAGCAGTTCTTC. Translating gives CSARTSRGNNEQFF.

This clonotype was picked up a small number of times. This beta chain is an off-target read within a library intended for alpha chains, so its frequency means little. The CDR3 loop reads CASSVGTAEAFF. CDR3 coding DNA: TGTGCCAGCAGCGTCGGGACAGCCGAAGCTTTCTTT. V and J are TRBV6-1 and TRBJ1-1; 7 bases are shared with TRBD1. Trimming removed 6 bases from V and 8 bases from J; junction bases left unmatched: 6. This CDR3 is built from 12 residues. Germline values: CDR1 MNHNS, CDR2 SASEGT.

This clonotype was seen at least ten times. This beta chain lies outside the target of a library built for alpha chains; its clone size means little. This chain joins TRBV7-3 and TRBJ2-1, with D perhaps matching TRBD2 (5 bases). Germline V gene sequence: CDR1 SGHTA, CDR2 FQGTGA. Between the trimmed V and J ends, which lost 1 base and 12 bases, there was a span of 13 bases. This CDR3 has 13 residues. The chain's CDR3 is CASSLNMDRGQFF. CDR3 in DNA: TGTGCCAGCAGCTTAAATATGGATCGGGGGCAGTTCTTC.

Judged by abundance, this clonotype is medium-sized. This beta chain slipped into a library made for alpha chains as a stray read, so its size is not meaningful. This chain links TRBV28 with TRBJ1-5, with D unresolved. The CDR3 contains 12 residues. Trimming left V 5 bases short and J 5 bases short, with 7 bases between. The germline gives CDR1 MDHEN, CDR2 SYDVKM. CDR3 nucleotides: TGTGCCAGCAGTGTGGAGGATCAGCCCCAGCATTTT. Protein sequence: CASSVEDQPQHF.

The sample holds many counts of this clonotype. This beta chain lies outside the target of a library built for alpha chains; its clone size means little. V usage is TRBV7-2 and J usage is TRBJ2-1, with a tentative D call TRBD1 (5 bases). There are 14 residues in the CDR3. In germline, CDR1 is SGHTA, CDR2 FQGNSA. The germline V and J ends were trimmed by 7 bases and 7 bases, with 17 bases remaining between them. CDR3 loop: CASNPMGRANEQFF. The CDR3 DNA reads TGTGCCAGCAACCCTATGGGCAGGGCGAATGAGCAGTTCTTC.

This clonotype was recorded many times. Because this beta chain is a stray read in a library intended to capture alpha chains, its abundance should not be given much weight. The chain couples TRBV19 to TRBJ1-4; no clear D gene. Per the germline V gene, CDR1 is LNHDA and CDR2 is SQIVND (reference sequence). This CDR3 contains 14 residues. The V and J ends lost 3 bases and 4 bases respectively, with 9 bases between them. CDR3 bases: TGTGCCAGTAGTATGCGGGCAGATAATGAAAAACTGTTTTTT. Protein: CASSMRADNEKLFF.

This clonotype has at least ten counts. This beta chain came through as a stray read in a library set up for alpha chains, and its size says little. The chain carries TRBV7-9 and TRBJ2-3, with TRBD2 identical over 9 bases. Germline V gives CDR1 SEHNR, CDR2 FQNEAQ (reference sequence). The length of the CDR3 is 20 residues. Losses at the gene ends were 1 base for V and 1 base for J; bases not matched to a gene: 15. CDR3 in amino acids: CASSLGGRAERARGTDTQYF. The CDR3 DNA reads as TGTGCCAGCAGCTTAGGCGGGAGGGCGGAGCGGGCCCGTGGCACAGATACGCAGTATTTT.

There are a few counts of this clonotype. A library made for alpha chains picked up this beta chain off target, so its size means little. This CDR3 is CATSDTGSTDTQYF. Here the CDR3 DNA reads TGTGCCACCAGTGATACGGGGTCCACAGATACGCAGTATTTT. The V and J genes are TRBV24-1 and TRBJ2-3; D is possibly TRBD2 (5 bases). Per the germline V gene, CDR1 is KGHDR and CDR2 is SFDVKD. V was cut by 3 bases and J by 2 bases, with 8 bases left in between. The CDR3 sequence is 14 residues long.

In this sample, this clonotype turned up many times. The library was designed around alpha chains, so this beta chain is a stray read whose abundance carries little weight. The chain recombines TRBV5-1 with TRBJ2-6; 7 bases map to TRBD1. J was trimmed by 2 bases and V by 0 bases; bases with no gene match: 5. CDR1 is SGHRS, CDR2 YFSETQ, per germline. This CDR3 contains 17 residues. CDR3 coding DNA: TGCGCCAGCAGCTTGGACAGGGGTCGGGCTGGGGCCAACGTCCTGACTTTC. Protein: CASSLDRGRAGANVLTF.

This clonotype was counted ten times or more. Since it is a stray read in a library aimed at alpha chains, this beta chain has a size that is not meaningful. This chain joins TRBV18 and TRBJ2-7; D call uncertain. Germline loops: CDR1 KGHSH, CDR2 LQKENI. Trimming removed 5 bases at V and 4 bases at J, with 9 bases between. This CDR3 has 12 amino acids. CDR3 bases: TGTGCCAGCTCAATTAACCAGTACGAGCAGTACTTC. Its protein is CASSINQYEQYF.

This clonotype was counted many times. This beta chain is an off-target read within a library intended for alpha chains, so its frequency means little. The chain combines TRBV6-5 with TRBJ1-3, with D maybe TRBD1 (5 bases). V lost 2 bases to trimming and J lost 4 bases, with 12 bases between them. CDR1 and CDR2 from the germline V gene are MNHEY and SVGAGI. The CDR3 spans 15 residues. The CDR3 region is CASSYRGVSGNTIYF. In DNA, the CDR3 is TGTGCCAGCAGTTACAGAGGGGTGTCGGGAAACACCATATATTTT.

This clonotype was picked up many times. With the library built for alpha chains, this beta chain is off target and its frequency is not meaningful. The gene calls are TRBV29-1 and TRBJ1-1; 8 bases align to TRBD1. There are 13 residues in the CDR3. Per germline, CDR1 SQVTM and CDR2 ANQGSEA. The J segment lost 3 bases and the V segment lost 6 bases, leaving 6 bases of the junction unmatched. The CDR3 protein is CSVRTGRYTEAFF. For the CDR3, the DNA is TGCAGCGTGCGGACAGGGCGGTACACTGAAGCTTTCTTT.

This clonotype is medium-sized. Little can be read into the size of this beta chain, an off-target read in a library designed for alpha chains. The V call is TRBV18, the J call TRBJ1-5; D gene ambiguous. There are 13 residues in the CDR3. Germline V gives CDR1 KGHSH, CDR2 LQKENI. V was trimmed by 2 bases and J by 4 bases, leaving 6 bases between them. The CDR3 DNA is TGTGCCAGCTCACCAACAAATAATCAGCCCCAGCATTTT. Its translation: CASSPTNNQPQHF.

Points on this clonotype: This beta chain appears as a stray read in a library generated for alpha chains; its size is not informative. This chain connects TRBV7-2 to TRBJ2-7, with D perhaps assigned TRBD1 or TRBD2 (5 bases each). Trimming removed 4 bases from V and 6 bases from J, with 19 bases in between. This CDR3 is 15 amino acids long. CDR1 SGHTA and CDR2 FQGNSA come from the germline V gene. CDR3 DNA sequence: TGTGCCAGCAGCTCCGCCGGGACCACTAGGGTCGAGCAGTACTTC. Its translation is CASSSAGTTRVEQYF.

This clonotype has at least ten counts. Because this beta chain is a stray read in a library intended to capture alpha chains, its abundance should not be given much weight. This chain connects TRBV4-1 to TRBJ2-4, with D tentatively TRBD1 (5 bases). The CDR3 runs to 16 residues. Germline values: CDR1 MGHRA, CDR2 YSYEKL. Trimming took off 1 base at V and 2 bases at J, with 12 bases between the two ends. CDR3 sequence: CASSQGQGYSKNIQYF. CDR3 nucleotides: TGCGCCAGCAGCCAAGGCCAGGGCTATTCCAAAAACATTCAGTACTTC.

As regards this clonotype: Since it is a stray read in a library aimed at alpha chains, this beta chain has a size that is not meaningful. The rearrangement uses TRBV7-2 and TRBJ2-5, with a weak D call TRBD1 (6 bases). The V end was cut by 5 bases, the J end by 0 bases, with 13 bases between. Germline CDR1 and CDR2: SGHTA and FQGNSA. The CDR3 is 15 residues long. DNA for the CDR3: TGTGCCAGCAGCCCTGCAGGGACAAACCAAGAGACCCAGTACTTC. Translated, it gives CASSPAGTNQETQYF.

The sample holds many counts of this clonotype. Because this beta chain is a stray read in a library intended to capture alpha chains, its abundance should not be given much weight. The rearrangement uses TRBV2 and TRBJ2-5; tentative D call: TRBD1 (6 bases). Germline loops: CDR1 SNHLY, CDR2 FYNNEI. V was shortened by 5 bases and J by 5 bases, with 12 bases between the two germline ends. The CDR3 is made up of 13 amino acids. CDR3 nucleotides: TGTGCCAGCAGTAGTTCGAGGGGGGAGACCCAGTACTTC. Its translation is CASSSSRGETQYF.

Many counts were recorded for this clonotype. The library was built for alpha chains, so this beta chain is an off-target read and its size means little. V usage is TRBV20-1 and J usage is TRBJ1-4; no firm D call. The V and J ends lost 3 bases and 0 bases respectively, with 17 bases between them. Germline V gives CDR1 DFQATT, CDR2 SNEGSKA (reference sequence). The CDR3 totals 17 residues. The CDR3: CSASPPGRYTTNEKLFF. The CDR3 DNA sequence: TGCAGTGCTAGCCCCCCCGGACGGTATACAACTAATGAAAAACTGTTTTTT.

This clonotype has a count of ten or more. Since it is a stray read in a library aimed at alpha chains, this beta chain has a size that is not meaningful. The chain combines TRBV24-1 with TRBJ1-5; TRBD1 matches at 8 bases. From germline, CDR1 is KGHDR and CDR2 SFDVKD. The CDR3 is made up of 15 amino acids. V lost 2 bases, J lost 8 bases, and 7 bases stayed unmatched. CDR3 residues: CATSDSGQGIKPQHF. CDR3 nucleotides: TGTGCCACCAGTGATTCCGGACAGGGCATCAAGCCCCAGCATTTT.

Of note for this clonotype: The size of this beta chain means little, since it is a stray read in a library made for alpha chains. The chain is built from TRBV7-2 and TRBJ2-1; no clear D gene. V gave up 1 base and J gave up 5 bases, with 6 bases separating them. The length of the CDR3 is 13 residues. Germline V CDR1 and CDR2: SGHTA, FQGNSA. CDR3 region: CASSLGFNNEQFF. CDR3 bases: TGTGCCAGCAGCTTAGGATTCAACAATGAGCAGTTCTTC.

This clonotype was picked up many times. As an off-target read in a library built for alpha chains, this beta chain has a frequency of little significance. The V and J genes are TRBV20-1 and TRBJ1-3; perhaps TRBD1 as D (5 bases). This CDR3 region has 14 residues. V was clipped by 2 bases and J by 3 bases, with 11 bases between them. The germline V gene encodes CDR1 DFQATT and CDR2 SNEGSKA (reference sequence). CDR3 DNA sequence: TGCAGTGCTAGAAGGGGTAATGGTGGAAACACCATATATTTT. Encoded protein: CSARRGNGGNTIYF.

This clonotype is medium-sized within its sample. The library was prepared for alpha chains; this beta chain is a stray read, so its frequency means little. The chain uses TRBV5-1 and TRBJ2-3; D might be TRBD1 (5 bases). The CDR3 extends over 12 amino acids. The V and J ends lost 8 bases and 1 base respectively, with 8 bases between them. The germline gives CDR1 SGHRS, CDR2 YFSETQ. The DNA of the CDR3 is TGCGCCAGTACACAGGGCACAGATACGCAGTATTTT. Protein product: CASTQGTDTQYF.

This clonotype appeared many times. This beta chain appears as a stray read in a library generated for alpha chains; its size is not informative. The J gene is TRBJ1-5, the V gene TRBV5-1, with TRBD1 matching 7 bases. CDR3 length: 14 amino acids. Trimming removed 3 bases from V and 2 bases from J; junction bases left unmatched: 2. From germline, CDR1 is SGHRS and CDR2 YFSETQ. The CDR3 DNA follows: TGCGCCAGCAGCTCCGGGACAGGCAATCAGCCCCAGCATTTT. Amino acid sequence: CASSSGTGNQPQHF.

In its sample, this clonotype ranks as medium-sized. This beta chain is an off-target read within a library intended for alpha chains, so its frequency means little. In nucleotides, the CDR3 is TGTGCCAGCAGTTGGTTATGGGACACCGGGGAGCTGTTTTTT. Translation gives CASSWLWDTGELFF. The chain combines TRBV27 with TRBJ2-2; D not resolved. Trimming removed 4 bases from V and 3 bases from J, with 9 bases in between. CDR3 length: 14 amino acids. CDR1 is MNHEY and CDR2 is SMNVEV in the germline V gene (reference sequence).